Shown below are 30 T cell receptor beta chains from a single sample sequenced in a study of T cells expressing NK-cell markers. Reprocessing the 5' RACE reads, TCRdb reports a single entry for every CDR3 protein and omits DNA. This repertoire includes 300,000 to 500,000 distinct CDR3 sequences. The sample consisted of blood T cells: a sorted CD56 or NKG2C T cell subset, CD4+ or CD8+ T cells, or bulk PBMC T cells (not recorded which). These receptors all stem from a woman aged 45-65 years in good health.

This chain uses TRBV29-1 with TRBJ1-2; with no DNA, the TCRdb D assignment of TRBD1 cannot be verified. Germline-derived CDR1 and CDR2 are SQVTM and ANQGSEA. The CDR3 is 14 amino acids. The CDR3 reads CSVSGTGTPHGYTF.

V and J are TRBV29-1 and TRBJ2-3. This CDR3 spans 14 amino acids. The V gene's germline CDR1 is SQVTM and CDR2 ANQGSEA. The CDR3 spells CSVGISPSTDTQYF.

The chain employs TRBV7-8 and TRBJ2-1; absent DNA, TCRdb's TRBD1 call cannot be checked. Germline lookup yields CDR1 SGHVS and CDR2 FQNEAQ. The CDR3 consists of 18 residues. The CDR3 loop reads CASSLRTGTPNSKDEQFF.

The V and J genes are TRBV18 and TRBJ1-4; TCRdb lists TRBD1, though no DNA is available to test this call. CDR3 size: 14 residues. Germline assignment: CDR1 KGHSH and CDR2 LQKENI. This CDR3 is CASSPGTKWEKLFF.

This chain joins TRBV19 and TRBJ1-5. The germline V gene encodes CDR1 LNHDA and CDR2 SQIVND (reference sequence). The CDR3 is 15 amino acids. The CDR3 loop reads CASSMTPLGNQPQHF. Drawing the rest from reference TRBV19 and TRBJ1-5, the complete variable domain is DGGITQSPKYLFRKEGQNVTLSCEQNLNHDAMYWYRQDPGQGLRLIYYSQIVNDFQKGDIAEGYSVSREKKESFPLTVTSAQKNPTAFYLCASSMTPLGNQPQHFGDGTRLSIL.

This chain links TRBV7-8 with TRBJ2-5. The CDR3 is 13 amino acids. CDR1 is SGHVS and CDR2 is FQNEAQ in the germline V gene. The CDR3 spells CASSLAGSGTQYF.

V gene TRBV20-1 combines with J gene TRBJ2-2; the D call of TRBD2 rests on TCRdb alone, since no DNA is present to check it. The CDR3 totals 16 residues. Germline V CDR1 and CDR2: DFQATT, SNEGSKA (reference sequence). The CDR3 sequence is CSASGLAGPNTGELFF.

This chain joins TRBV5-1 and TRBJ2-7. This CDR3 is built from 14 residues. Germline values: CDR1 SGHRS, CDR2 YFSETQ. The CDR3 spells CASKVVAEPYEQYF.

The chain recombines TRBV6-2 or TRBV6-3 with TRBJ2-3. The CDR3 is 15 residues long. The germline V gene has CDR1 MNHEY and CDR2 SVGEGT. The CDR3 is CASSYSVLSTDTQYF.

The J gene is TRBJ2-3, the V gene TRBV4-1; absent DNA, TCRdb's TRBD2 call cannot be checked. The germline V gene encodes CDR1 MGHRA and CDR2 YSYEKL. The CDR3 totals 16 residues. The CDR3 protein is CASSQPTSGKRDTQYF.

The chain carries TRBV5-6 and TRBJ2-1; the TCRdb call, TRBD2, lacks DNA for checking. Germline CDR1 is SGHDT and CDR2 is YYEEEE. CDR3 size: 14 residues. The CDR3 sequence: CASSARDFPNEQFF.

The rearrangement links TRBV20-1 to TRBJ2-7; TCRdb selects TRBD1, and the lack of DNA leaves this call unchecked. Germline CDR1 is DFQATT and CDR2 is SNEGSKA (reference sequence). This CDR3 has 13 residues. This CDR3 is CSAGDRGEYEQYF.

The rearrangement links TRBV5-1 to TRBJ2-1; with no DNA, the TCRdb D assignment of TRBD2 cannot be verified. Germline values: CDR1 SGHRS, CDR2 YFSETQ. CDR3 size: 16 residues. The CDR3 here is CASSGGTSGVYNEQFF. The whole variable domain, remainder taken from reference TRBV5-1 and TRBJ2-1, is KAGVTQTPRYLIKTRGQQVTLSCSPISGHRSVSWYQQTPGQGLQFLFEYFSETQRNKGNFPGRFSGRQFSNSRSEMNVSTLELGDSALYLCASSGGTSGVYNEQFFGPGTRLTVL.

The V gene is TRBV4-1, the J gene TRBJ2-1; TCRdb picks TRBD2, but there is no DNA to check that call. The CDR3 is made up of 15 amino acids. Germline assignment: CDR1 MGHRA and CDR2 YSYEKL. CDR3 sequence reads: CASSDSGLGYNEQFF.

This chain uses TRBV4-1 with TRBJ2-1; TCRdb's D call, TRBD2, is unchecked because there is no DNA. The germline gives CDR1 MGHRA, CDR2 YSYEKL. The CDR3 is made up of 16 amino acids. The CDR3 sequence: CASSFDGTSGTYEQFF.

The chain carries TRBV5-1 and TRBJ2-7. Germline V gene sequence: CDR1 SGHRS, CDR2 YFSETQ. The CDR3 is 15 residues long. The CDR3: CASSLFPQSSYEQYF.

The J gene is TRBJ2-2, the V gene TRBV5-6; lacking DNA, the TRBD2 call made by TCRdb goes unchecked. The CDR3 is 18 amino acids. The V gene's germline CDR1 is SGHDT and CDR2 YYEEEE. The CDR3 loop is CASSLDSGRPLSHGELFF.

The gene calls are TRBV10-3 and TRBJ2-7. The length of the CDR3 is 15 residues. Germline loops: CDR1 ENHRY, CDR2 SYGVKD. This CDR3 is CAISESGGINYEQYF.

V usage is TRBV29-1 and J usage is TRBJ2-7; lacking DNA, the TRBD2 call made by TCRdb goes unchecked. CDR3 length equals 14 residues. The germline V gene encodes CDR1 SQVTM and CDR2 ANQGSEA. The CDR3 protein is CSVGQGGISYEQYF.

The V and J genes are TRBV20-1 and TRBJ1-4; there is no DNA to check the TCRdb D call of TRBD1. Germline lookup yields CDR1 DFQATT and CDR2 SNEGSKA (reference sequence). This CDR3 contains 15 residues. The CDR3 region is CSATSGDGENEKLFF.

J is TRBJ2-1 and V is TRBV19; without DNA, the TCRdb call of TRBD2 cannot be checked. Germline V lookup: CDR1 LNHDA, CDR2 SQIVND (reference sequence). CDR3 length: 13 amino acids. The CDR3 spells CASSIGLNNEQFF.

The chain is built from TRBV30 and TRBJ2-3. CDR1 is GTSNPN, CDR2 SVGIG, per germline (reference sequence). CDR3 length: 13 residues. The chain's CDR3 is CASTVDSTDTQYF. Combining the CDR3 with reference TRBV30 and TRBJ2-3 gives the whole variable domain SQTIHQWPATLVQPVGSPLSLECTVEGTSNPNLYWYRQAAGRGLQLLFYSVGIGQISSEVPQNLSASRPQDRQFILSSKKLLLSDSGFYLCASTVDSTDTQYFGPGTRLTVL.

The chain links TRBV19 to TRBJ2-3; TCRdb lists TRBD2, though no DNA is available to test this call. From germline, CDR1 is LNHDA and CDR2 SQIVND (reference sequence). The CDR3 contains 13 residues. This CDR3 is CASTAREGDTQYF.

This chain links TRBV7-2 with TRBJ2-2; TCRdb picks TRBD1, but there is no DNA to check that call. Germline assignment: CDR1 SGHTA and CDR2 FQGNSA. The CDR3 has 18 amino acids. The CDR3 reads CASSLALTTGWFTGELFF.

The genes are TRBV12-3 or TRBV12-4 and TRBJ2-5; TCRdb selects TRBD2, and the lack of DNA leaves this call unchecked. The CDR3 length is 15 residues. CDR3 residues: CASSVLAGEGETQYF.

V is TRBV12-3 or TRBV12-4 and J is TRBJ2-2; TCRdb picks TRBD1, but there is no DNA to check that call. This CDR3 spans 15 amino acids. CDR3 sequence: CASSLAGDSTGELFF.

J is TRBJ2-5 and V is TRBV2; TCRdb's assignment of TRBD1 cannot be checked, as there is no DNA. Germline CDR1 reads SNHLY; CDR2 reads FYNNEI. The length of the CDR3 is 17 residues. Here the CDR3 reads CASRDDRGHISQETQYF.

This chain links TRBV29-1 with TRBJ2-1; TCRdb's D gene call, TRBD2, goes unchecked for lack of DNA. CDR1 and CDR2 (germline): SQVTM, ANQGSEA. The CDR3 is 16 amino acids. CDR3: CSVEGFTSGSSNEQFF.

The V call is TRBV15, the J call TRBJ2-1; without DNA, the TCRdb call of TRBD2 cannot be checked. Germline CDR1 LNHNV, CDR2 YYDKDF (reference sequence). This CDR3 spans 13 amino acids. The CDR3 region is CATRLAGAGEQFF.

The chain is built from TRBV7-8 and TRBJ1-1. In germline, CDR1 is SGHVS, CDR2 FQNEAQ. This CDR3 has 13 residues. CDR3 amino acids: CASSQKLNTEAFF. Based on the CDR3 plus reference TRBV7-8 and TRBJ1-1, the full variable domain is GAGVSQSPRYKVAKRGQDVALRCDPISGHVSLFWYQQALGQGPEFLTYFQNEAQLDKSGLPSDRFFAERPEGSVSTLKIQRTQQEDSAVYLCASSQKLNTEAFFGQGTRLTVV.